This TCR beta chain was recovered during a study of radiotherapy plus CTLA-4 blockade in lung cancer. Study details: Under 20% of patients responded objectively, and approximately 31% achieved disease control.

In chemo-refractory metastatic non-small-cell lung cancer, patients got ipilimumab CTLA-4 blockade together with focal radiation. Looked up from germline, CDR1 is SGHRS and CDR2 is YFSETQ. The V end lost 1 base, the J end lost 8 bases, and 7 bases lay between the germline ends. The CDR3 sequence is 13 residues long. Comment on this clone: The antigen remains undetermined.

Study-level results: TCR clones originating in tumors grew in number in blood after radiotherapy plus ipilimumab. Strongest reported response predictors: early blood clone changes and post-radiation interferon-beta.

The method was immunoSEQ multiplex PCR; TCRdb's version includes in-frame clones alone and lacks a portion of them. The sample carries 30,000 to 45,000 clones, about two thirds recorded once. This specimen was peripheral blood, taken from a patient treated with radiotherapy plus ipilimumab. This TCR was sampled from a human donor with non-small cell lung cancer who had stable disease on radiotherapy plus ipilimumab. V gene TRBV5-1 combines with J gene TRBJ1-6; unclear D gene. The CDR3 DNA is TGCGCCAGCAGCTTGAGCCCCTATTCACCCCTCCACTTT. Translating gives CASSLSPYSPLHF.